This T cell receptor beta chain was retrieved from a study of T cells in women clearing cervical HPV infection. Study overall: Controls' single incident HPV16 infection cleared within 12 months without precancer. Case blood was drawn when the lesion was first found; control blood after infection became undetectable.

Per the germline V gene, CDR1 is KGHSH and CDR2 is LQKENI. The V end lost 0 bases, the J end lost 0 bases, and 11 bases lay between the germline ends. The CDR3 length is 16 residues. On this clone: Read coverage stops 3 residues before the CDR3 terminus; the germline J gene supplies the remainder.

Produced via immunoSEQ multiplex PCR; TCRdb's table is partial and in-frame only. The sample table includes roughly 40,000 clones. The source is a woman between 18 and 75 years old with a cervical HPV16 infection that either progressed to CIN3+ or cleared (not recorded which). The V and J genes are TRBV18 and TRBJ1-1; D might be TRBD1 (5 bases). The sequenced material came from blood buffy coat. The CDR3 protein is CASSPPGQRMNTEAFF. Incomplete CDR3 DNA: TGTGCCAGCTCACCACCGGGGCAACGGATGAACACTGAA.